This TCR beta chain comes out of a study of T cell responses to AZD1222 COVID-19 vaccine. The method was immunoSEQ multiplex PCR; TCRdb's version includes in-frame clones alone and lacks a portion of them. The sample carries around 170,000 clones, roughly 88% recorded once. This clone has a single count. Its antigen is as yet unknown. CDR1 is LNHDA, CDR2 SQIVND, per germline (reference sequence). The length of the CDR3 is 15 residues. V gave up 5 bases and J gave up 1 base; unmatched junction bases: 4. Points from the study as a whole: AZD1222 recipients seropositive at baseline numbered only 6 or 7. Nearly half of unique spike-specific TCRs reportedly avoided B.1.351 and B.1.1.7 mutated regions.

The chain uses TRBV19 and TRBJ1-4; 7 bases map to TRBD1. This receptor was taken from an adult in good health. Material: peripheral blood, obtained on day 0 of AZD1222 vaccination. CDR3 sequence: CASSARGRTNEKLFF. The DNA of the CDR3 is TGTGCCAGTAGTGCTAGGGGGCGAACTAATGAAAAACTGTTTTTT.